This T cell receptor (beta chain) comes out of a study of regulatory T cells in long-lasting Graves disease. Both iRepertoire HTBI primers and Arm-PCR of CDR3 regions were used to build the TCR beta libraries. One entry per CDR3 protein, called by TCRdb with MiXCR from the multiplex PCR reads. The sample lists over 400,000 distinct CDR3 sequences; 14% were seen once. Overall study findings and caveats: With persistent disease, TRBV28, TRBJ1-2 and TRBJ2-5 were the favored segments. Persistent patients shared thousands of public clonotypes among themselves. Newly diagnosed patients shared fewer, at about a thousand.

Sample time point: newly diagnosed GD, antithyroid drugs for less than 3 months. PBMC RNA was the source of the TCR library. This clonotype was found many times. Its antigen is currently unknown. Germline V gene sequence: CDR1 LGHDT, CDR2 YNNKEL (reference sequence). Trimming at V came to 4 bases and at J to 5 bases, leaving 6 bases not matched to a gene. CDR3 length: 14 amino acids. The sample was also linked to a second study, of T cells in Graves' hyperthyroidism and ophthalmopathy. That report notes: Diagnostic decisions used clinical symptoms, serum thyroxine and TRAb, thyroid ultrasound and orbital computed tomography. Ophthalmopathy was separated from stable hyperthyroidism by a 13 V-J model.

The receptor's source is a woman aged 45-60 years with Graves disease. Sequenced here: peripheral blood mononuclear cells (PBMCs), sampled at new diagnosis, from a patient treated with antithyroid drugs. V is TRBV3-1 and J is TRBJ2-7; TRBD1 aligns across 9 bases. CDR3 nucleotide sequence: TGTGCCAGCAGCCCCCGGGACAGGGTCGACGAGCAGTACTTC. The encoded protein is CASSPRDRVDEQYF.